This T cell receptor beta chain was obtained from a study of cytomegalovirus exposure and HLA in healthy donors. Overall study: Of some 400 genotyped donors, 70% to 85% clustered with self-reported Caucasian donors. Study outcomes and limitations: Most TCRs appeared rarely, but some public TCRs recurred in many donors.

Points on this clone: What it binds is unknown.

The germline V gene has CDR1 SNHLY and CDR2 FYNNEI. V was clipped by 6 bases and J by 0 bases; unmatched bases: 5. The CDR3 has 15 residues. Use of 60 Vbeta and 13 Jbeta primers characterized the PCR. Data came from immunoSEQ multiplex PCR; TCRdb stores just in-frame clones and leaves some out. The table lists approximately 110,000 clones, about 64% of them singletons, with about 8.3% in the top ten. The receptor's source is a man between 18 and 35 years old in good health and CMV-seropositive. The sequenced sample consisted of PBMCs. The rearrangement links TRBV2 to TRBJ2-1, with 7 bases matching TRBD1. This chain's CDR3 is CASRMTGSSYNEQFF. CDR3 bases: TGTGCCAGCAGAATGACAGGGAGCTCCTACAATGAGCAGTTCTTC.